This T cell receptor beta chain appears in the sequencing data of a study of blood T cells in healthy people across ages. Then a second PCR, running roughly 7 to 11 cycles, was carried out with a sample-barcoded 5' primer and a J-beta primer mix. TCRdb recomputed calls from the 5' RACE reads with MiXCR, one row per CDR3 protein. The repertoire holds 1,500,000 or so distinct CDR3 sequences, with approximately 42% as singletons. CDR3 length: 15 amino acids. Germline V gene data show CDR1 as SGHRS and CDR2 as YFSETQ. The chain carries TRBV5-1 and TRBJ2-4; D is perhaps TRBD1 or TRBD2 (5 bases each). The J call could be wrong; TRBJ2-7 is a better fit for the DNA end. This TCR derives from a woman between 18 and 29 years old in good health. The sequenced material came from blood. CDR3 nucleotide sequence: TGCGCCAGCAGCCGGGGACGAGCCAGTTCCTACGAGCAGTACTTC. Its translation: CASSRGRASSYEQYF.